Shown below are 25 T cell receptor beta chains from a single sample sequenced in a study of cytomegalovirus exposure and HLA in healthy donors. This PCR relied on a set of 60 Vbeta primers and 13 Jbeta primers. Some clones are missing from TCRdb's copy, which holds only in-frame ones; the method was immunoSEQ multiplex PCR. The sample records approximately 140,000 clones, approximately 84% being singletons. The sequenced sample consisted of PBMCs. The receptors stem from a woman in her thirties or forties in good health and CMV-seronegative.

In this sample, this clone turned up a few times. V gene TRBV2 combines with J gene TRBJ2-4; 14 bases fit TRBD2. This CDR3 region has 18 residues. The germline V gene encodes CDR1 SNHLY and CDR2 FYNNEI. V lost 5 bases and J lost 1; bases outside the gene matches: 7. CDR3 bases: TGTGCCAGCAGTCCGGGACTAGCGGGAGTGATGGCCAAAAACATTCAGTACTTC. Its protein is CASSPGLAGVMAKNIQYF.

CDR3 sequence reads: CASSLQGIGNTIYF. In nucleotides, the CDR3 is TGTGCCAGCAGCCTCCAGGGGATCGGAAACACCATATATTTT. The chain couples TRBV7-8 to TRBJ1-3; TRBD1 is a possible D gene (6 bases). In germline, CDR1 is SGHVS, CDR2 FQNEAQ. The V gene lost 5 bases and the J gene lost 4 bases, with 12 bases spanning the gap. The length of the CDR3 is 14 residues.

This sequence joins TRBV5-4 and TRBJ2-3, with 8 positions matching TRBD2. The CDR3 contains 14 residues. Unmatched junction bases numbered 5, after V lost 2 bases and J lost 6 bases. Germline V CDR1 and CDR2: SGHNT, YYREEE (reference sequence). The CDR3 nucleotides are TGTGCCAGCAGCTTAGCGGGAGTATTGGATACGCAGTATTTT. This translates into CASSLAGVLDTQYF.

This clone has a handful of counts. The chain uses TRBV6-5 and TRBJ2-5; 7 nucleotides agree with TRBD2. The DNA end favors TRBJ2-7, so the J call may be wrong. Germline loops: CDR1 MNHEY, CDR2 SVGAGI. This CDR3 spans 15 amino acids. This chain's CDR3 is CASSYYGRRSYEQYF. In DNA, the CDR3 is TGTGCCAGCAGTTACTACGGGAGGAGATCCTACGAGCAGTACTTC.

This chain uses TRBV30 with TRBJ2-1, with TRBD1 identical over 7 bases. Germline V lookup: CDR1 GTSNPN, CDR2 SVGIG (reference sequence). The CDR3 extends over 17 amino acids. The ends lost 7 bases at V and 6 bases at J; junction bases unmatched: 21. The CDR3 loop is CASRHPIQGSFFNEQFF. The CDR3 DNA reads TGTGCCTCCCGACACCCTATACAGGGGAGCTTTTTCAATGAGCAGTTCTTC.

The chain recombines TRBV6-5 with TRBJ1-1, with 9 positions matching TRBD1. CDR1 and CDR2 (germline): MNHEY, SVGAGI. With V trimmed by 7 bases and J by 2 bases, 5 bases remained unmatched. The CDR3 is 14 amino acids. For the CDR3, the DNA is TGTGCCAGCACCAACAGGGGGCCCAACACTGAAGCTTTCTTT. This translates into CASTNRGPNTEAFF.

The chain couples TRBV4-3 to TRBJ2-7; D might be TRBD2 (6 bases). The CDR3 is made up of 15 amino acids. V was cut by 1 base and J by 2 bases, with 12 bases left in between. CDR1 LGHNA and CDR2 YSLEER come from the germline V gene. CDR3 loop: CASSQGVSGTYEQYF. Here the CDR3 DNA reads TGCGCCAGCAGCCAAGGGGTTAGCGGCACCTACGAGCAGTACTTC.

This clone was detected once. The chain recombines TRBV2 with TRBJ2-2; D is undetermined. V dropped 3 bases and J dropped 7 bases, with 3 bases sitting between them. This CDR3 has 11 residues. The V gene's germline CDR1 is SNHLY and CDR2 FYNNEI. CDR3 region: CASSDHGELFF. In DNA, the CDR3 is TGTGCCAGCAGTGATCACGGGGAGCTGTTTTTT.

This sequence joins TRBV11-2 and TRBJ2-3, with a possible D match to TRBD2 (6 bases). Germline V gene sequence: CDR1 SGHAT, CDR2 FQNNGV. The CDR3 runs to 14 residues. V lost 4 bases, J lost 11 bases, and 19 bases lay in between. The CDR3 loop reads CASSSTGLQREQYF. CDR3 in DNA: TGTGCCAGCAGCTCCACGGGACTTCAGCGCGAGCAGTATTTT.

The chain couples TRBV27 to TRBJ2-7; D uncertain. The CDR3 totals 12 residues. Germline lookup yields CDR1 MNHEY and CDR2 SMNVEV (reference sequence). V was shortened by 2 bases and J by 6 bases, with 8 bases between the two germline ends. CDR3 coding DNA: TGTGCCAGCAGTTTAACTCATGGCGAGCAGTACTTC. Its translation: CASSLTHGEQYF.

The CDR3 DNA reads TGTGCCAGCAGTCCCCGACGGACAGTCTTGGCTGGAAAACTGTTTTTT. Protein sequence: CASSPRRTVLAGKLFF. The chain carries TRBV27 and TRBJ1-4, with D maybe TRBD1 (6 bases). V lost 5 bases and J lost 10, with 23 bases in between. The CDR3 extends over 16 amino acids. Germline values: CDR1 MNHEY, CDR2 SMNVEV (reference sequence).

This sequence joins TRBV5-6 and TRBJ1-2; tentatively, D is TRBD1 (6 bases). This CDR3 is built from 13 residues. The V end was cut by 3 bases, the J end by 4 bases, with 10 bases between. Germline assignment: CDR1 SGHDT and CDR2 YYEEEE. CDR3 in DNA: TGTGCCAGCAGCTCGGACAGTTCCTATGGCTACACCTTC. Amino acids: CASSSDSSYGYTF. Full variable domain (outside the CDR3, taken from reference TRBV5-6 and TRBJ1-2): DAGVTQSPTHLIKTRGQQVTLRCSPKSGHDTVSWYQQALGQGPQFIFQYYEEEERQRGNFPDRFSGHQFPNYSSELNVNALLLGDSALYLCASSSDSSYGYTFGSGTRLTVV.

The rearrangement links TRBV5-4 to TRBJ2-1, with 7 bases matching TRBD1. Germline lookup yields CDR1 SGHNT and CDR2 YYREEE (reference sequence). Germline trimming cut 2 bases from V and 10 bases from J; bases unmatched to any gene: 6. This CDR3 contains 13 residues. This CDR3 is CASSLDREGEQFF. In DNA form, the CDR3 reads TGTGCCAGCAGCTTAGACAGGGAAGGGGAGCAGTTCTTC.

This clone was picked up a small number of times. The rearrangement joins TRBV7-7 to TRBJ2-7; TRBD1 matches 7 bases. V lost 5 bases and J lost 2; bases outside the gene matches: 6. Looked up from germline, CDR1 is SSHAT and CDR2 is FNYEAQ (reference sequence). This CDR3 contains 14 residues. CDR3 in DNA: TGTGCCAGCAGCATGGGGCAGGGGGCCTACGAGCAGTACTTC. Its protein is CASSMGQGAYEQYF.

The rearrangement links TRBV7-9 to TRBJ2-5; D remains unclear. V was clipped by 5 bases and J by 5 bases, with 6 bases between them. The CDR3 extends over 11 amino acids. Germline CDR1 is SEHNR and CDR2 is FQNEAQ (reference sequence). The CDR3 DNA sequence: TGTGCCAGCAGCCTCTATGAGACCCAGTACTTC. Amino acid sequence: CASSLYETQYF.

The rearrangement joins TRBV7-9 to TRBJ2-1, with D perhaps matching TRBD1 (6 bases). Germline V gives CDR1 SEHNR, CDR2 FQNEAQ (reference sequence). V lost 1 base and J lost 7, with 17 bases in between. The CDR3 has 16 amino acids. The CDR3 DNA follows: TGTGCCAGCAGCTTAGAATCAGGGGCATGGGTGAATGAGCAGTTCTTC. It specifies CASSLESGAWVNEQFF.

The V and J genes are TRBV19 and TRBJ1-1; D is possibly TRBD1 (6 bases). The ends were cut back, 5 bases at V and 0 bases at J, with 16 bases in the middle. The CDR3 extends over 16 amino acids. Germline values: CDR1 LNHDA, CDR2 SQIVND (reference sequence). The CDR3 spells CASSAQKYRVNTEAFF. The DNA of the CDR3 is TGTGCCAGTAGTGCCCAAAAGTACAGGGTGAACACTGAAGCTTTCTTT.

This clone was counted a few times. This chain connects TRBV7-9 to TRBJ1-2, with D unclear. The CDR3 covers 14 residues. Trimming removed 1 base from V and 5 bases from J, with 11 bases in between. Germline assignment: CDR1 SEHNR and CDR2 FQNEAQ (reference sequence). The CDR3 DNA is TGTGCCAGCAGCTTAGTCCCCCCAGGATATGGCTACACCTTC. It yields the protein CASSLVPPGYGYTF.

Of note for this clone: Other DNA sequences of this sample code for an identical CDR3. The chain recombines TRBV11-2 with TRBJ2-1, with a possible D match to TRBD2 (5 bases). Trimming pared 3 bases from V and 7 bases from J, leaving 10 bases between. The length of the CDR3 is 13 residues. In germline, CDR1 is SGHAT, CDR2 FQNNGV. The CDR3 loop reads CASSLTSGNEQFF. The CDR3 nucleotides read TGTGCCAGCAGCTTGACAAGCGGTAATGAGCAGTTCTTC.

The V call is TRBV7-2, the J call TRBJ1-5; D might be TRBD1 (6 bases). The CDR3 consists of 18 residues. Germline CDR1 reads SGHTA; CDR2 reads FQGNSA. Deletions cut 2 bases from V and 0 bases from J, with 17 bases between. This CDR3 is CASSLKGGGKYSNQPQHF. Written as DNA, the CDR3 is TGTGCCAGCAGCTTAAAGGGAGGGGGGAAATATAGCAATCAGCCCCAGCATTTT.

This clone was observed a single time. This sequence joins TRBV28 and TRBJ2-3; the match to TRBD2 covers 7 bases. The CDR3 is 15 amino acids. Germline assignment: CDR1 MDHEN and CDR2 SYDVKM. With V trimmed by 3 bases and J by 4 bases, 7 bases remained unmatched. The CDR3 spells CASSLREGRSDTQYF. In nucleotides, the CDR3 is TGTGCCAGCAGTTTGAGGGAGGGAAGGTCAGATACGCAGTATTTT.

In the case of this clone: This same CDR3 is encoded by further DNA sequences in the sample. The rearrangement uses TRBV5-1 and TRBJ1-1, with D possibly matching TRBD1 (5 bases). Per the germline V gene, CDR1 is SGHRS and CDR2 is YFSETQ. With 2 bases removed from V and 0 bases from J, the gap between germline ends came to 8 bases. The CDR3 runs 14 residues. CDR3 nucleotide sequence: TGCGCCAGCAGCTTAGGGGTACTGAACACTGAAGCTTTCTTT. Its protein is CASSLGVLNTEAFF.

The V and J genes are TRBV7-3 and TRBJ2-3; 8 bases line up with TRBD1. The ends lost 7 bases at V and 6 bases at J; junction bases unmatched: 9. CDR1 and CDR2 (germline): SGHTA, FQGTGA. The CDR3 totals 14 residues. The CDR3 nucleotides read TGTGCCAGCAAAGCGGACAGGGTTTCGGATACGCAGTATTTT. Translating gives CASKADRVSDTQYF.

The CDR3 region is CASSHSGNTIYF. The CDR3 DNA follows: TGTGCCAGTAGTCACTCTGGAAACACCATATATTTT. V is TRBV19 and J is TRBJ1-3; D is uncertain. The germline gives CDR1 LNHDA, CDR2 SQIVND (reference sequence). V was cut by 5 bases and J by 0 bases, with 2 bases left in between. This CDR3 spans 12 amino acids.

The CDR3 sequence: CASSLIQGMNTEAFF. CDR3 sequence (DNA): TGTGCCAGCAGCTTGATCCAGGGGATGAACACTGAAGCTTTCTTT. The chain uses TRBV7-9 and TRBJ1-1; D is possibly TRBD1 (6 bases). Germline values: CDR1 SEHNR, CDR2 FQNEAQ (reference sequence). The V and J ends lost 3 bases and 0 bases respectively, with 11 bases between them. CDR3 size: 15 residues.